This TCR beta chain was sequenced in a study of shared clonotypes between healthy human individuals. Points on this clone: Antigen unknown.

The DNA input per sorted-subset replicate PCR was 150 to 200 ng, corresponding to some 30,000 T cell genomes. Libraries were prepared by immunoSEQ multiplex PCR; TCRdb keeps only in-frame clonotypes and omits some of them. The sample gives about 960,000 clones, about 80% of which show up once; around 1.5% is in the top ten. Germline V lookup: CDR1 SEHNR, CDR2 FQNEAQ (reference sequence). The CDR3 sequence is 15 residues long. The V end lost 5 bases, the J end lost 5 bases, and 19 bases lay between the germline ends. Study results and limitations: Generally, naive subsets (rather than memory subsets) showed larger estimated richness.

The genes are TRBV7-9 and TRBJ2-7; D may be TRBD2 (6 bases). The clonotype was recovered from a man aged 18 to 30 in good health. The sequenced sample was memory CD4+ T cells sorted from blood. Subset defined: CD45RA-negative fraction. In DNA form, the CDR3 reads TGTGCCAGCAGCCCGGCGGCCGGAGGGACCGACGAGCAGTACTTC. It specifies CASSPAAGGTDEQYF.